This T cell receptor beta chain stems from a study of metastatic and nonmetastatic thyroid tumors. No treatment had been given to any patient before thyroid surgery. As for this clone: A read error may explain this, as a much larger clone is one base away.

TCRdb re-called the PCR reads through MiXCR. The sample shows tens of thousands of clones, about 13% of them seen only once. The CDR3 has 14 residues. CDR1 is LNHDA and CDR2 is SQIVND in the germline V gene (reference sequence). Sequencing was performed on blood. The sequence derives from a female donor with papillary thyroid cancer or a benign thyroid nodule (not recorded which). Some clones in this sample may be carry-over from other donors' samples. The rearrangement uses TRBV19 and TRBJ2-7; a possible D gene is TRBD1 (5 bases). CDR3 sequence (DNA): TGTGCCAGTAGTTTAACAGGTGGTTCCTACGAGCATTACTTC. Encoded protein: CASSLTGGSYEHYF.